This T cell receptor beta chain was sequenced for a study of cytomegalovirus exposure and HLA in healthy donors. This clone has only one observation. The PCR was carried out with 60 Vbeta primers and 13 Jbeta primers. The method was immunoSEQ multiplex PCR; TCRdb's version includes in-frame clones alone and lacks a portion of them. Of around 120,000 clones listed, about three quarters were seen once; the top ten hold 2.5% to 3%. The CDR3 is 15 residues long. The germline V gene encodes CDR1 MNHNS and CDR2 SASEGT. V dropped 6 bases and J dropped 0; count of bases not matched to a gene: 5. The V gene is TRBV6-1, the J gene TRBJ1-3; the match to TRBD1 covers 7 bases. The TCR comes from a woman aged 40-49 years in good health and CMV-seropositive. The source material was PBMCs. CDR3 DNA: TGTGCCAGCAGCGCCGGGACAGTCTCTGGAAACACCATATATTTT. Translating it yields CASSAGTVSGNTIYF.